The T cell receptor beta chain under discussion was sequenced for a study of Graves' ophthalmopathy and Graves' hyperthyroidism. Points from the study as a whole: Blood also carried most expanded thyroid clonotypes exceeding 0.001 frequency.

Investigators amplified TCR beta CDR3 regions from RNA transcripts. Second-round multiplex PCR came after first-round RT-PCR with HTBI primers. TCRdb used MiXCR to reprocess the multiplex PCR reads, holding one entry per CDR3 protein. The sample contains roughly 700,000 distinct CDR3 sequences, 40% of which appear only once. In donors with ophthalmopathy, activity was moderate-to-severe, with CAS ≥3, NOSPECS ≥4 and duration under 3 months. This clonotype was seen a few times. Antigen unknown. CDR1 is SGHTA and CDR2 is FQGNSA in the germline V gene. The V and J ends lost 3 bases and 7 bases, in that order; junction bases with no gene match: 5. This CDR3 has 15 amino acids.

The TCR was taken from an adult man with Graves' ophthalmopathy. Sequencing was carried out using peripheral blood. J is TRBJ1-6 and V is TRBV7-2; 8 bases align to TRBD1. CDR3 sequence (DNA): TGTGCCAGCAGCTTTTCGGACAGGGACAATTCACCCCTCCACTTT. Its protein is CASSFSDRDNSPLHF.